The 22 T cell receptor beta chains reported below all come from one sample, sequenced in a study of naive and memory T cell subsets. Study results and caveats: Especially in CD8 cells, naive repertoires contained a few larger clonotypes, possibly CD45RA-re-expressing memory cells.

Both TRBC1 and TRBC2 were covered by a beta constant-region primer of two equimolar oligonucleotides. Four rounds of PCR amplified the ligated cDNA using nested alpha and beta constant-region primers plus SP2. TCRdb called the UMI-ligation and nested PCR reads again in MiXCR, with one record for every CDR3 protein. Here the sample spans approximately 150,000 distinct CDR3 sequences, approximately 22% being singletons. No antigen has been assigned to these receptors. What was sequenced was naive CD4+ T cells from blood. The receptors here all came from a human donor in good health.

This clonotype was detected a few times. The chain links TRBV5-1 to TRBJ2-7; the D is unclear. V dropped 4 bases and J dropped 6 bases, with 17 bases sitting between them. Per the germline V gene, CDR1 is SGHRS and CDR2 is YFSETQ. The CDR3 consists of 14 residues. The CDR3 loop reads CASSADLNDSEQYF. Here the CDR3 DNA reads TGCGCCAGCAGCGCAGATTTGAACGATAGCGAGCAGTACTTC.

This rearrangement joins TRBV28 to TRBJ2-4; D might be TRBD1 (6 bases). Germline lookup yields CDR1 MDHEN and CDR2 SYDVKM. The CDR3 extends over 17 amino acids. Trimming took 5 bases from V and 0 from J, leaving 17 bases between them. The DNA of the CDR3 is TGTGCCAGCAGTCAGGGGCAGGGTCGGGTAGCCAAAAACATTCAGTACTTC. Protein sequence: CASSQGQGRVAKNIQYF. The variable domain in full, completed from reference TRBV28 and TRBJ2-4, reads DVKVTQSSRYLVKRTGEKVFLECVQDMDHENMFWYRQDPGLGLRLIYFSYDVKMKEKGDIPEGYSVSREKKERFSLILESASTNQTSMYLCASSQGQGRVAKNIQYFGAGTRLSVL.

This clonotype was observed many times. The chain carries TRBV6-1 and TRBJ2-2; a possible D gene is TRBD1 (6 bases). In germline, CDR1 is MNHNS, CDR2 SASEGT. Deletions cut 10 bases from V and 3 bases from J, with 18 bases between. The CDR3 has 15 residues. In nucleotides, the CDR3 is TGTGCCACCCGTAGACAGGCGCGAGACACCGGGGAGCTGTTTTTT. Its translation is CATRRQARDTGELFF.

In its sample, this clonotype was seen a few times. The chain recombines TRBV12-5 with TRBJ2-3; unclear D gene. V lost 1 base, J lost 4 bases, and 9 bases lay in between. The CDR3 contains 14 residues. Germline V gene data show CDR1 as LGHNT and CDR2 as FRNRAP. CDR3 region: CASGLDALADTQYF. The DNA of the CDR3 is TGTGCTAGTGGTTTGGACGCATTGGCAGATACGCAGTATTTT.

In this sample, this clonotype turned up many times. The J gene is TRBJ2-1, the V gene TRBV6-5; 9 nucleotides agree with TRBD2. The germline CDR1 and CDR2 sequences are MNHEY and SVGAGI. The CDR3 runs to 16 residues. V dropped 6 bases and J dropped 1; count of bases not matched to a gene: 7. CDR3 amino acids: CASRRRREGSYNEQFF. CDR3 coding DNA: TGTGCCAGCAGAAGGAGGCGGGAGGGATCCTACAATGAGCAGTTCTTC.

This clonotype was counted many times. The chain joins TRBV18 to TRBJ2-1, with 7 bases lining up with TRBD1. The V segment lost 5 bases and the J segment 5 bases; nucleotides outside the gene matches: 9. The germline gives CDR1 KGHSH, CDR2 LQKENI. The CDR3 runs to 15 residues. CDR3 loop: CASSTLRQGDNEQFF. CDR3 bases: TGTGCCAGCTCAACTCTCCGACAGGGAGACAATGAGCAGTTCTTC.

The CDR3 coding sequence is TGTGCCAGCAGCCGACAGGGGACATACTACGAGCAGTACTTC. It is translated as CASSRQGTYYEQYF. The V and J genes are TRBV14 and TRBJ2-7; TRBD1 matches 8 bases. The germline gives CDR1 SGHDN, CDR2 FVKESK. The J segment lost 3 bases and the V segment lost 4 bases, leaving 5 bases of the junction unmatched. The CDR3 contains 14 residues.

This clonotype was recorded a few times. The CDR3 DNA reads as TGTGCCAGCAGCTCCCCCGCAGGGGGTAAGGGTGAGCAGTTCTTC. It is translated as CASSSPAGGKGEQFF. The rearrangement uses TRBV7-9 and TRBJ2-1; 7 positions agree with TRBD1. The V gene's germline CDR1 is SEHNR and CDR2 FQNEAQ (reference sequence). The J segment lost 9 bases and the V segment lost 4 bases, leaving 12 bases of the junction unmatched. This CDR3 comprises 15 residues.

The chain recombines TRBV12-3 or TRBV12-4 with TRBJ2-2; 7 bases are shared with TRBD1. With V trimmed by 2 bases and J by 2 bases, 11 bases remained unmatched. This CDR3 is built from 18 residues. The chain's CDR3 is CASSLPVSGQSNTGELFF. The CDR3 DNA sequence: TGTGCCAGCAGTTTACCGGTTTCGGGACAGAGCAACACCGGGGAGCTGTTTTTT.

At least ten counts were recorded for this clonotype. The J gene is TRBJ1-6, the V gene TRBV7-6, with a tentative D call TRBD1 (5 bases). Germline V gene sequence: CDR1 SGHVS, CDR2 FNYEAQ. There are 15 residues in the CDR3. V lost 1 base and J 12 bases, leaving 16 bases between the germline ends. CDR3 protein: CASSLEASYGGPLHF. In DNA form, the CDR3 reads TGTGCCAGCAGCTTAGAAGCCAGCTACGGGGGACCCCTCCACTTT.

This CDR3 is CASSFRQDGTEAFF. The DNA of the CDR3 is TGTGCCAGCAGCTTCAGACAGGACGGCACTGAAGCTTTCTTT. This sequence joins TRBV7-2 and TRBJ1-1; possibly TRBD1 for D (6 bases). Germline-derived CDR1 and CDR2 are SGHTA and FQGNSA. The CDR3 has 14 residues. V lost 3 bases and J lost 4, with 12 bases in between.

The J gene is TRBJ2-7, the V gene TRBV25-1; D uncertain. The CDR3 contains 13 residues. V lost 5 bases to trimming and J lost 3 bases, with 11 bases between them. Germline lookup yields CDR1 MGHDK and CDR2 SYGVNS. The CDR3: CASSSDINYEQYF. CDR3 DNA: TGTGCCAGCAGTTCAGACATTAACTACGAGCAGTACTTC.

The J gene is TRBJ2-5, the V gene TRBV7-9; 13 nucleotides agree with TRBD2. J was trimmed by 5 bases and V by 4 bases; bases with no gene match: 1. Per germline, CDR1 SEHNR and CDR2 FQNEAQ (reference sequence). The CDR3 loop spans 14 amino acids. This CDR3 reads CASSWTSGSETQYF. CDR3 sequence (DNA): TGTGCCAGCAGCTGGACTAGCGGGAGTGAGACCCAGTACTTC.

The chain is built from TRBV27 and TRBJ2-1, with 10 bases that match TRBD1. V was pared by 6 bases and J by 3 bases, with 2 bases of the junction left unmatched. This CDR3 has 14 amino acids. The germline V gene encodes CDR1 MNHEY and CDR2 SMNVEV (reference sequence). The CDR3 loop reads CASRGQGGYNEQFF. The DNA for the CDR3 is TGTGCCAGCAGAGGACAGGGGGGCTACAATGAGCAGTTCTTC.

The CDR3: CASSVGGLSYEQYF. The CDR3 DNA reads as TGTGCCAGCAGCGTAGGGGGTTTATCCTACGAGCAGTACTTC. The V call is TRBV9, the J call TRBJ2-7; no clear D gene. In germline, CDR1 is SGDLS, CDR2 YYNGEE. The CDR3 has 14 amino acids. Trimming removed 0 bases from V and 1 base from J, with 8 bases in between.

The chain recombines TRBV20-1 with TRBJ2-5; 14 bases are a match to TRBD2. This CDR3 spans 19 amino acids. J gave up 5 bases and V 3 bases, and 17 bases lay outside the gene matches. CDR1 and CDR2 from the germline V gene are DFQATT and SNEGSKA (reference sequence). CDR3 sequence reads: CSASDTTGTSGSGRETQYF. CDR3 nucleotide sequence: TGCAGTGCTAGCGATACAACCGGGACTAGCGGGAGCGGGCGTGAGACCCAGTACTTC.

This clonotype appeared a few times. The rearrangement uses TRBV6-5 and TRBJ2-1; D gene unclear. CDR1 and CDR2 (germline): MNHEY, SVGAGI. V lost 6 bases, J lost 0 bases, and 12 bases lay in between. The CDR3 has 15 amino acids. The CDR3 nucleotides are TGTGCCAGCAGGTCCATCAGGAGCTCCTACAATGAGCAGTTCTTC. Its protein product is CASRSIRSSYNEQFF.

The chain has TRBV28 and TRBJ2-5, with 9 bases identical to TRBD1. Trimming removed 5 bases from V and 5 bases from J; junction bases left unmatched: 9. Per germline, CDR1 MDHEN and CDR2 SYDVKM. The length of the CDR3 is 15 residues. The CDR3 protein is CASSIEGQGHETQYF. CDR3 DNA: TGTGCCAGCAGTATTGAGGGACAGGGCCACGAGACCCAGTACTTC.

The chain joins TRBV2 to TRBJ2-1, with 7 bases that match TRBD1. Unmatched junction bases numbered 12, after V lost 7 bases and J lost 6 bases. Germline V CDR1 and CDR2: SNHLY, FYNNEI. The CDR3 spans 15 residues. CDR3 sequence (DNA): TGTGCCAGCAAGGGGTTAACAGGGGCTCTCAATGAGCAGTTCTTC. It yields the protein CASKGLTGALNEQFF.

V is TRBV10-3 and J is TRBJ1-1; 10 bases agree with TRBD1. V shed 6 bases and J 5 bases; nucleotides not matched to a gene: 3. The V gene's germline CDR1 is ENHRY and CDR2 SYGVKD. This CDR3 contains 13 residues. DNA for the CDR3: TGTGCCATCAGGGGACAGGGGAGGACTGAAGCTTTCTTT. This sequence encodes CAIRGQGRTEAFF.

This clonotype was recorded many times. The V and J genes are TRBV7-2 and TRBJ2-1; TRBD2 might be the D (6 bases). V shed 3 bases and J shed 2 bases, with 11 bases lying between them. The CDR3 covers 15 residues. CDR1 is SGHTA, CDR2 FQGNSA, per germline. CDR3 loop: CASSFRTTAYNEQFF. CDR3 DNA: TGTGCCAGCAGCTTCAGGACTACCGCCTACAATGAGCAGTTCTTC.

This clonotype was found many times. V and J are TRBV24-1 and TRBJ2-1, with D possibly being TRBD2 (5 bases). The V end lost 3 bases, the J end lost 6 bases, and 17 bases lay between the germline ends. Germline-derived CDR1 and CDR2 are KGHDR and SFDVKD. There are 16 residues in the CDR3. The CDR3 is CATSDNGGPLVNEQFF. The CDR3 DNA sequence: TGTGCCACCAGTGATAATGGAGGTCCCCTGGTCAATGAGCAGTTCTTC.